This TCR beta chain was retrieved from a study of blood T cell repertoires in COVID-19. Study-level information: Spain, Italy and the United States supplied samples that represented acute and convalescent COVID-19. T cells, B-cell-depleted T cells, or PBMCs supplied cDNA or gDNA.

Source study methods: Amplification with reference gene primers provided the estimates of nucleated cell counts. TCRdb's copy holds only in-frame clones and misses some; the assay was immunoSEQ multiplex PCR. That table gives V, J and clone size, and the DNA gave D and trimming. Of a few hundred thousand clones listed, around 91% were seen once; the top ten hold under 15%. This receptor was identified in a woman in her sixties with acute or convalescent COVID-19. Sequences were obtained from peripheral blood.

The chain's CDR3 is CASSNRDSEEAFF. CDR3 DNA sequence: TGTGCCAGCAGTAACCGGGACAGCGAAGAAGCTTTCTTT. The chain has TRBV28 and TRBJ1-1, with 7 bases lining up with TRBD1. CDR1 and CDR2 (germline): MDHEN, SYDVKM. V shed 5 bases, J shed 8 bases, and the junction held 8 bases outside the gene matches. The CDR3 covers 13 residues.